This section outlines one T cell receptor (beta chain) sequence together with its context. Its target is unknown. CDR3 size: 15 residues. Germline V gene data show CDR1 as MGHRA and CDR2 as YSYEKL. The germline V and J ends were trimmed by 0 bases and 1 base, with 7 bases remaining between them. The data were obtained in a study of cytomegalovirus exposure and HLA in healthy donors. The PCR made use of 60 Vbeta and 13 Jbeta primers. The table came from immunoSEQ multiplex PCR; TCRdb's copy has only in-frame clones and leaves some out. This table holds 100,000 to 150,000 clones, around 84% found once. Study-level points and caveats: In a later analysis, HLA-associated beta chains showed higher expansion and lower generation probabilities than comparable chains. Presence/absence analyses treated sequencing depth as roughly uniform across donors. Reportedly, diagnosis of cytomegalovirus status by the classifier showed high specificity and sensitivity.

Sequenced material: PBMCs. The chain is built from TRBV4-1 and TRBJ1-5, with D uncertain. The TCR sequence derives from a man aged 45-65 years in good health and CMV-seronegative. CDR3 bases: TGCGCCAGCAGCCAAGATCGGCGGAGCAATCAGCCCCAGCATTTT. This codes for CASSQDRRSNQPQHF.